These 32 T cell receptor beta chains share one sample of origin, sequenced in a study of blood T cell repertoires in COVID-19. The data were produced by immunoSEQ multiplex PCR, yet TCRdb's version contains in-frame clones alone and is incomplete. The sample lists about 34,000 clones; roughly 88% were seen once. Sequences were obtained from peripheral blood. Receptors were obtained from an elderly man with acute or convalescent COVID-19.

The sample holds one count of this clone. This chain joins TRBV11-2 and TRBJ2-1; D is uncertain. CDR3 length: 18 amino acids. V was shortened by 4 bases and J by 0 bases, with 19 bases between the two germline ends. Germline V gene data show CDR1 as SGHAT and CDR2 as FQNNGV. This CDR3 is CASSSPDVRSSSYNEQFF. The CDR3 nucleotides are TGTGCCAGCAGCTCCCCTGATGTGCGCTCGAGCTCCTACAATGAGCAGTTCTTC.

This chain links TRBV5-8 with TRBJ1-4; perhaps TRBD1 as D (6 bases). This CDR3 is 18 amino acids long. CDR1 is SGHTS and CDR2 is YDEGEE in the germline V gene. The V gene lost 1 base and the J gene lost 7 bases, with 23 bases spanning the gap. Here the CDR3 reads CASSLKGGSGTLFEKLFF. The DNA of the CDR3 is TGTGCCAGCAGCTTGAAGGGCGGATCAGGGACACTATTTGAAAAACTGTTTTTT.

The chain carries TRBV11-2 and TRBJ2-7; D call uncertain. V lost 3 bases and J 3 bases, leaving 3 bases between the germline ends. The CDR3 sequence is 11 residues long. CDR1 is SGHAT, CDR2 FQNNGV, per germline. The CDR3: CASSFSYEQYF. In nucleotides, the CDR3 is TGTGCCAGCAGCTTCAGCTACGAGCAGTACTTC.

V and J are TRBV6-5 and TRBJ1-6; D is unresolved. Per germline, CDR1 MNHEY and CDR2 SVGAGI. Trimming pared 5 bases from V and 5 bases from J, leaving 7 bases between. CDR3 length: 13 amino acids. The CDR3 sequence is CASSRENNSPLHF. CDR3 sequence (DNA): TGTGCCAGCAGTCGGGAGAATAATTCACCCCTCCACTTT.

This sequence joins TRBV5-1 and TRBJ2-3; 8 positions agree with TRBD2. CDR1 is SGHRS, CDR2 YFSETQ, per germline. This CDR3 comprises 15 residues. The V segment lost 0 bases and the J segment 3 bases; nucleotides outside the gene matches: 3. The CDR3 loop reads CASSLVPGGTDTQYF. In nucleotides, the CDR3 is TGCGCCAGCAGCTTGGTGCCGGGGGGGACAGATACGCAGTATTTT. The whole variable domain, remainder taken from reference TRBV5-1 and TRBJ2-3, is KAGVTQTPRYLIKTRGQQVTLSCSPISGHRSVSWYQQTPGQGLQFLFEYFSETQRNKGNFPGRFSGRQFSNSRSEMNVSTLELGDSALYLCASSLVPGGTDTQYFGPGTRLTVL.

The chain joins TRBV11-2 to TRBJ2-1, with 7 bases fitting TRBD1. The junction had 6 bases not matched to a gene; V was cut back by 5 bases and J by 2 bases. The CDR3 is 15 amino acids. Germline V lookup: CDR1 SGHAT, CDR2 FQNNGV. CDR3 residues: CASSPRGSTYNEQFF. CDR3 nucleotide sequence: TGTGCCAGCAGCCCCAGGGGGTCCACCTACAATGAGCAGTTCTTC.

The CDR3 spells CASSLGRANEKLFF. The DNA for the CDR3 is TGCGCCAGCAGCTTAGGCAGGGCTAATGAAAAACTGTTTTTT. The V call is TRBV5-1, the J call TRBJ1-4; TRBD1 is a possible D gene (5 bases). Germline V gene lookup returns CDR1 SGHRS and CDR2 YFSETQ. This CDR3 contains 14 residues. Between the trimmed V and J ends, which lost 2 bases and 3 bases, there was a span of 8 bases.

The chain has TRBV5-1 and TRBJ2-2; a possible D gene is TRBD1 (6 bases). Germline V gene lookup returns CDR1 SGHRS and CDR2 YFSETQ. V lost 5 bases and J 0 bases, leaving 17 bases between the germline ends. The CDR3 is 17 amino acids. CDR3 loop: CASSYPTGTPNTGELFF. As DNA, the CDR3 is TGCGCCAGCAGTTATCCAACCGGGACACCGAACACCGGGGAGCTGTTTTTT.

The DNA of the CDR3 is TGCAGCCTTCAGGTTTACAATGAGCAGTTCTTC. This codes for CSLQVYNEQFF. V usage is TRBV29-1 and J usage is TRBJ2-1, with D uncertain. The CDR3 is 11 residues long. The V end lost 8 bases, the J end lost 4 bases, and 9 bases lay between the germline ends. The V gene's germline CDR1 is SQVTM and CDR2 ANQGSEA.

The rearrangement links TRBV19 to TRBJ2-7, with 9 bases aligning to TRBD1. The V gene's germline CDR1 is LNHDA and CDR2 SQIVND (reference sequence). V lost 4 bases to trimming and J lost 6 bases; unmatched junction nucleotides: 4. CDR3 length equals 13 residues. Here the CDR3 DNA reads TGTGCCAGTAGTAGGGGACAGGGCAGCGAGCAGTACTTC. Protein sequence: CASSRGQGSEQYF.

The chain is built from TRBV29-1 and TRBJ2-5; the match to TRBD1 covers 7 bases. CDR1 is SQVTM and CDR2 is ANQGSEA in the germline V gene. This CDR3 is built from 13 residues. The V gene end was trimmed by 6 bases and the J gene end by 1 base; junction bases not matched to a gene: 5. CDR3: CSVRAGGQETQYF. The CDR3 DNA reads TGCAGCGTCAGGGCAGGGGGCCAAGAGACCCAGTACTTC.

The chain is built from TRBV7-8 and TRBJ1-1; D call uncertain. The CDR3 is made up of 15 amino acids. CDR1 and CDR2 from the germline V gene are SGHVS and FQNEAQ. Trimming stripped 0 bases from V and 1 base from J, with 9 bases between. As DNA, the CDR3 is TGTGCCAGCAGCTTAGCGCTTGGAGGGAACACTGAAGCTTTCTTT. This codes for CASSLALGGNTEAFF. Full variable domain (rest looked up from reference TRBV7-8 and TRBJ1-1): GAGVSQSPRYKVAKRGQDVALRCDPISGHVSLFWYQQALGQGPEFLTYFQNEAQLDKSGLPSDRFFAERPEGSVSTLKIQRTQQEDSAVYLCASSLALGGNTEAFFGQGTRLTVV.

CDR3 loop: CASSTGQGGYTF. The CDR3 nucleotides are TGTGCCAGCAGCACTGGACAGGGAGGCTACACCTTC. V is TRBV7-9 and J is TRBJ1-2; 8 bases match TRBD1. V shed 5 bases, J shed 8 bases, and the junction held 4 bases outside the gene matches. The germline gives CDR1 SEHNR, CDR2 FQNEAQ (reference sequence). The CDR3 length is 12 residues.

DNA of the CDR3: TGTGCCACCAGTGATTCCCACACGAGGAGCTCCTACAATGAGCAGTTCTTC. It codes for CATSDSHTRSSYNEQFF. The chain has TRBV24-1 and TRBJ2-1; D is unclear. The CDR3 is made up of 17 amino acids. From germline, CDR1 is KGHDR and CDR2 SFDVKD. Between the trimmed V and J ends, which lost 2 bases and 0 bases, there was a span of 13 bases.

The gene calls are TRBV28 and TRBJ2-1, with a tentative D call TRBD2 (5 bases). This CDR3 has 19 amino acids. The germline CDR1 and CDR2 sequences are MDHEN and SYDVKM. V lost 1 base to trimming and J lost 3 bases, with 22 bases between them. CDR3 in DNA: TGTGCCAGCAGTTTATTGGGTCGAGGGAATCCCGCTCGCTACAATGAGCAGTTCTTC. It translates to CASSLLGRGNPARYNEQFF.

The V gene is TRBV5-1, the J gene TRBJ1-2; maybe TRBD1 (6 bases). The CDR3 has 14 residues. The germline V gene has CDR1 SGHRS and CDR2 YFSETQ. Between the trimmed V and J ends, which lost 4 bases and 4 bases, there was a span of 14 bases. The CDR3 DNA sequence: TGCGCCAGCAGCCCCCTTCGGACAGTCTATGGCTACACCTTC. Its translation: CASSPLRTVYGYTF.

The chain has TRBV18 and TRBJ2-3; 8 bases are a match to TRBD2. Germline CDR1 reads KGHSH; CDR2 reads LQKENI. V was pared by 4 bases and J by 5 bases, with 8 bases of the junction left unmatched. The CDR3 is 15 residues long. In DNA form, the CDR3 reads TGTGCCAGCTCACGGGACGGGGGGGCCGGAGATACGCAGTATTTT. Amino acids: CASSRDGGAGDTQYF. The complete variable domain, with remaining parts taken from reference TRBV18 and TRBJ2-3, reads NAGVMQNPRHLVRRRGQEARLRCSPMKGHSHVYWYRQLPEEGLKFMVYLQKENIIDESGMPKERFSAEFPKEGPSILRIQQVVRGDSAAYFCASSRDGGAGDTQYFGPGTRLTVL.

The chain recombines TRBV19 with TRBJ2-7; TRBD1 aligns across 10 bases. This CDR3 has 14 residues. Germline CDR1 reads LNHDA; CDR2 reads SQIVND (reference sequence). Losses at the gene ends were 6 bases for V and 5 bases for J; bases not matched to a gene: 7. The CDR3, as DNA: TGTGCCAGTAGGAGCCGGGGACAGGGGAACGAGCAGTACTTC. Protein: CASRSRGQGNEQYF.

This chain joins TRBV9 and TRBJ2-3; TRBD2 aligns across 9 bases. This CDR3 contains 15 residues. J lost 1 base, V lost 3 bases, and 3 bases had no gene match. The germline V gene has CDR1 SGDLS and CDR2 YYNGEE. The CDR3 sequence is CASSGTSVGTDTQYF. CDR3 in DNA: TGTGCCAGCAGCGGGACTAGCGTGGGCACAGATACGCAGTATTTT.

V and J are TRBV14 and TRBJ1-1; 7 bases are a match to TRBD1. CDR1 SGHDN and CDR2 FVKESK come from the germline V gene. The CDR3 loop spans 18 amino acids. The trim removed 0 bases at V and 1 base at J, leaving 11 bases unmatched. The chain's CDR3 is CASSQESPGTEGNTEAFF. In DNA, the CDR3 is TGTGCCAGCAGCCAAGAATCTCCCGGGACAGAAGGGAACACTGAAGCTTTCTTT.

The rearrangement joins TRBV6-1 to TRBJ1-3; D gene ambiguous. CDR1 is MNHNS and CDR2 is SASEGT in the germline V gene. V lost 2 bases to trimming and J lost 0 bases, with 11 bases between them. The CDR3 loop spans 16 amino acids. This CDR3 reads CASSELRMSSGNTIYF. The CDR3 DNA reads TGTGCCAGCAGTGAACTGAGGATGAGCTCTGGAAACACCATATATTTT.

The sample holds a few counts of this clone. This chain connects TRBV25-1 to TRBJ1-6; TRBD1 agrees at 12 bases. CDR1 and CDR2 (germline): MGHDK, SYGVNS. J lost 6 bases, V lost 5 bases, and 8 bases had no gene match. This CDR3 is 17 amino acids long. The CDR3 protein is CASSRGQGAGGNSPLHF. The CDR3 DNA is TGTGCCAGCAGTAGGGGACAGGGGGCTGGGGGTAATTCACCCCTCCACTTT.

CDR3 loop: CASSTAGDIKNIQYF. DNA of the CDR3: TGTGCCAGCAGCACGGCGGGGGATATCAAAAACATTCAGTACTTC. The V call is TRBV7-9, the J call TRBJ2-4, with 7 bases fitting TRBD2. Per the germline V gene, CDR1 is SEHNR and CDR2 is FQNEAQ (reference sequence). After removal of 5 bases from V and 3 bases from J, the junction contained 7 bases not matched to a gene. The CDR3 extends over 15 amino acids.

The V and J genes are TRBV2 and TRBJ1-6, with D unresolved. Germline CDR1 SNHLY, CDR2 FYNNEI. The CDR3 covers 14 residues. V was trimmed by 6 bases and J by 10 bases, leaving 16 bases between them. The CDR3 region is CASRPRVRGSPLHF. The CDR3 DNA reads as TGTGCCAGCAGACCCCGTGTTCGAGGGTCACCCCTCCACTTT.

The J gene is TRBJ1-2, the V gene TRBV15; no clear D. Germline V lookup: CDR1 LNHNV, CDR2 YYDKDF (reference sequence). The CDR3 runs 13 residues. V was pared by 5 bases and J by 3 bases, with 10 bases between. CDR3 DNA sequence: TGTGCCACCAGCCCCGACCGGGACTATGGCTACACCTTC. Protein product: CATSPDRDYGYTF.

This clone showed up just once. The junction shows a germline mismatch at one end, possibly a read error. The chain recombines TRBV6-5 with TRBJ1-1, with TRBD1 matching over 10 bases. This CDR3 contains 15 residues. Germline CDR1 and CDR2: MNHEY and SVGAGI. CDR3 bases: TGTGTCAGCAGTTCATGGACAGGGGGGAACACTGAAGCTTTCTTT. This encodes CVSSSWTGGNTEAFF.

This chain joins TRBV2 and TRBJ2-6; 9 bases map to TRBD1. The CDR3 sequence is 17 residues long. V gave up 6 bases and J gave up 0 bases; unmatched junction bases: 6. In germline, CDR1 is SNHLY, CDR2 FYNNEI. DNA for the CDR3: TGTGCCAGCAGACCCCGGGACAGGGCCTCTGGGGCCAACGTCCTGACTTTC. This gives the protein CASRPRDRASGANVLTF.

This chain connects TRBV6-2 or TRBV6-3 to TRBJ2-3; perhaps TRBD1 as D (5 bases). The CDR3 sequence is 16 residues long. Per germline, CDR1 MNHEY and CDR2 SVGEGT. V dropped 2 bases and J dropped 1 base, with 13 bases sitting between them. The CDR3 region is CASSYPGIRGTDTQYF. For the CDR3, the DNA is TGTGCCAGCAGTTACCCAGGGATTCGAGGCACAGATACGCAGTATTTT.

The chain employs TRBV19 and TRBJ2-3; 8 positions match TRBD1. Germline-derived CDR1 and CDR2 are LNHDA and SQIVND (reference sequence). The CDR3 loop spans 14 amino acids. Trimming cost V 5 bases and J 10 bases; bases outside gene matches: 11. CDR3 region: CASSGVPGQVPQYF. In DNA form, the CDR3 reads TGTGCCAGTAGTGGCGTCCCGGGACAGGTTCCGCAGTATTTT.

CDR3 nucleotides: TGTGCCAGTAGTTTGACAGGGGCCCTCCACAATCAGCCCCAGCATTTT. Amino acids: CASSLTGALHNQPQHF. The V call is TRBV19, the J call TRBJ1-5; 8 nucleotides agree with TRBD1. Trimming at V came to 5 bases and at J to 3 bases, leaving 9 bases not matched to a gene. The germline gives CDR1 LNHDA, CDR2 SQIVND (reference sequence). This CDR3 region has 16 residues. Supplemented by reference TRBV19 and TRBJ1-5, the full variable domain reads DGGITQSPKYLFRKEGQNVTLSCEQNLNHDAMYWYRQDPGQGLRLIYYSQIVNDFQKGDIAEGYSVSREKKESFPLTVTSAQKNPTAFYLCASSLTGALHNQPQHFGDGTRLSIL.

This clone came up a few times. This chain joins TRBV2 and TRBJ1-4; the match to TRBD1 covers 9 bases. The CDR3 is made up of 14 amino acids. The V gene end was trimmed by 8 bases and the J gene end by 4 bases; junction bases not matched to a gene: 5. Per germline, CDR1 SNHLY and CDR2 FYNNEI. This CDR3 reads CASGGQGLNEKLFF. CDR3 bases: TGTGCCAGCGGCGGACAGGGGCTTAATGAAAAACTGTTTTTT.

This sequence joins TRBV15 and TRBJ1-5; 8 bases fit TRBD1. The CDR3 is made up of 18 amino acids. The junction had 13 bases not matched to a gene; V was cut back by 6 bases and J by 0 bases. CDR1 and CDR2 (germline): LNHNV, YYDKDF (reference sequence). In nucleotides, the CDR3 is TGTGCCACCAGTTCCCGAAACAGGGGGGAATATAGCAATCAGCCCCAGCATTTT. It specifies CATSSRNRGEYSNQPQHF.